A selection of T cell receptor beta chains follows, all from one sample in a study of regulatory and conventional T cells in RAG deficiency. Only in-frame clones appear in the TCRdb table, and some are missing; sequencing was by immunoSEQ multiplex PCR. The sample lists 20,000 to 25,000 clones; 85% to 95% were seen once. This same sample was also taken into another study, of regulatory T cells.

The sequenced sample consisted of CD4+ T cells sorted from blood. These receptors were taken from a human donor in good health. The CDR3 runs from the conserved cysteine through the conserved F or W.

CASSPQEGRARSPLHF	TRBV7-9	TRBJ1-6
CASSERPISYEQYF	TRBV2	TRBJ2-7
CASSQEGSQPQHF	TRBV4-1	TRBJ1-5
CASSSVMEKGMYTEAFF	TRBV19	TRBJ1-1
CASSLTGGQETQYF	TRBV6-6	TRBJ2-5
CASSLAPGGPGELFF	TRBV5-1	TRBJ2-2
CASSLFDISNQPQHF	TRBV28	TRBJ1-5
CASSERTGSSEQFF	TRBV6-1	TRBJ2-1
CASSITQDSPLHF	TRBV6-4	TRBJ1-6
CASSLMTSGSRETQYF	TRBV28	TRBJ2-5
CALGDRSNNSPLHF	TRBV28	TRBJ1-6
CASRVADQETQYF	TRBV5-1	TRBJ2-5
CAWKGFGTSYEQYF	TRBV30	TRBJ2-7
CASVSDGNYGYTF	TRBV19	TRBJ1-2
CASSQESNQGGSGYTF	TRBV4-1	TRBJ1-2
CASRTGLMTGELFF	TRBV6-5	TRBJ2-2
CASSLTDRGNTIYF	TRBV7-6	TRBJ1-3
CASSPDDYNEQFF	TRBV18	TRBJ2-1